This T cell receptor beta chain appears in the sequencing data of a study of T cells in Graves' hyperthyroidism and ophthalmopathy. Notes on the study in general: With a median lead of around 6.7 months before onset, the model predicted ophthalmopathy. The majority of expanded thyroid clonotypes above 0.001 also appeared in blood.

The germline V gene encodes CDR1 MDHEN and CDR2 SYDVKM. The CDR3 has 13 residues. Trimming took 4 bases from V and 9 from J, leaving 10 bases between them. The CDR3 regions of TCR beta were amplified from RNA transcripts. The HTBI primer set was used in a first-round RT-PCR of the TCR CDR3. TCRdb processed the multiplex PCR reads anew with MiXCR; each CDR3 protein has one entry. The repertoire consists of approximately 490,000 distinct CDR3 sequences, with 22% occurring once and the leading ten covering 45% to 50%. Ophthalmopathy patients had moderate-to-severe active disease, CAS ≥3, NOSPECS ≥4, and disease duration under 3 months. Fresh peripheral blood, 10 ml, was the source of the PBMCs. About this clonotype: What it binds is unknown.

This chain joins TRBV28 and TRBJ1-6, with D uncertain. Input material: blood. The TCR was taken from a woman between 65 and 79 years old with Graves' ophthalmopathy. As DNA, the CDR3 is TGTGCCAGCAGTTCCGTGCCGCGTTCACCCCTCCACTTT. Encoded protein: CASSSVPRSPLHF.